The clone carrying this T cell receptor (beta chain) was detected only once. Its specificity is not known. Replicate PCRs for sorted subsets used about 200 ng DNA; this equaled tens of thousands of T cell genomes. Assay: immunoSEQ multiplex PCR; the TCRdb copy retains only in-frame clones and omits some. The sample contains about 2.4 million clones, 90% to 95% of which appear only once. This sample is part of a study of shared clonotypes between healthy human individuals. Study-wide findings and caveats: Naive subsets generally had larger estimated richness than memory subsets.

The CDR3 runs 15 residues. The germline V gene encodes CDR1 SGHDT and CDR2 YYEEEE. Trimming cost V 1 base and J 4 bases, with 9 bases left between them. This chain connects TRBV5-6 to TRBJ2-6, with D unclear. The sample was naive CD4+ T cells from PBMCs. The subset was: CD45RA+ positively selected. This clonotype was obtained from a man between 18 and 35 years old in good health. Some clones in this sample may be carry-over from other donors' samples. The CDR3 here is CASSLKGSGANVLTF. The CDR3 DNA reads TGTGCCAGCAGCTTGAAGGGTTCCGGGGCCAACGTCCTGACTTTC.